This T cell receptor beta chain originates from a study of lymphopenia after photon versus proton radiotherapy (dated by TCRdb to between 2018 and 2021). With respect to the entire study: The immunological effects of photon versus proton radiation therapy were compared in patients with gastrointestinal tumors who developed high-grade lymphopenia. A cohort of approximately 20 patients with gastrointestinal tumors who received either photon or proton therapy and subsequently developed lymphopenia was included. The goal of the study was to characterize the differences between the two radiation modalities in how they affect the immune system.

From cysteine to phenylalanine, the CDR3 is 17 amino acids long. The retained sequence is limited to the CDR3, 51 bases, with the frame set at the first base. At the junction V is shortened by 1 base and J by 0 bases, with 13 bases in between. The germline V gene provides CDR1 MGHRA and CDR2 YSYEKL. Many counts were recorded for this clone. The specificity of this receptor is unknown. Base qualities were left out, and no much larger clone turns up one base away. Libraries were prepared through the immunoSEQ multiplex PCR assay. T cell repertoires were profiled by deep sequencing of rearranged TCR beta loci, alongside multiparametric flow cytometry. What TCRdb holds here is the immuneACCESS table cut down to in-frame rearrangements. Part of the clones is not present; checked against another copy, under half of the missing clones reflect an unresolved V gene, and the others are unexplained. Within this sample are approximately 160,000 clones, with 88% of them counted one time only. The ten largest clonotypes hold about 4.4% of the sample.

Summary of the overall study and its limitations: The survival association was assessed only in patients who died, and the authors presented better survival with proton therapy as a possibility rather than a demonstrated result. Proton-treated patients stayed relatively stable during treatment, while photon-treated patients lost naive T cells and TCR diversity and gained effector/memory populations. Once the lymphocyte count had reached its nadir, the repertoires of photon-treated patients showed oligoclonal expansion, particularly of CD8+ Temra cells, and this expansion drove the decline in diversity. Across the cohort, among patients who died, a greater drop in TCR diversity after the nadir was inversely correlated with overall survival time.

The origin of this receptor is a man aged 50-60 years with gastric cancer. The chain joins TRBV4-1 to TRBJ1-5; the D gene is perhaps TRBD1, on 5 matching bases. The specimen was peripheral blood, collected from a patient treated with photon-based radiotherapy. For the CDR3, the sequence is CASSQGSLGRSNQPQHF. At the DNA level, the sequence is TGCGCCAGCAGCCAAGGGTCCCTGGGGCGTAGCAATCAGCCCCAGCATTTT.